The T cell receptor (beta chain) under discussion was sequenced for a study of blood T cell repertoires in COVID-19. The Seattle patients joined while their infection was active and were tracked longitudinally afterward. The length of the CDR3 is 14 residues. Trimming cost V 7 bases and J 2 bases, with 15 bases left between them. The germline V gene encodes CDR1 SNHLY and CDR2 FYNNEI. In the original processing: Quantification of nucleated cells was approximated via reference gene primer amplification. Assay: immunoSEQ multiplex PCR; the TCRdb copy retains only in-frame clones and omits some. V, J and clone size are taken as reported in that table, and D and trimming were inferred from the DNA itself. Found here are about 160,000 clones, 87% of them singletons; the top ten hold 10%. This clone has more than one count but fewer than ten.

Material for sequencing was peripheral blood. The TCR was taken from a woman aged 70 to 79 with COVID-19, enrolled during active disease. This chain uses TRBV2 with TRBJ2-7, with D perhaps TRBD1 (6 bases). The DNA for the CDR3 is TGTGCCAGCACCCCAGGGGCAGGGCCCTACGAGCAGTACTTC. This encodes CASTPGAGPYEQYF.